The 23 T cell receptor beta chains below were found in one sample sequenced in a study of beta chain features in type 1 diabetes. Expressed TCRB transcripts were sequenced, since all the RNA that had been isolated was reverse transcribed. Produced via immunoSEQ multiplex PCR; TCRdb's table is partial and in-frame only. The data show around 500,000 clones, 25% to 35% seen once. The source material was naive CD4+ T cells from blood. The receptors were gathered from a man between 18 and 29 years old in good health.

The chain has TRBV7-6 and TRBJ2-5, with D maybe TRBD1 (6 bases). Germline CDR1 and CDR2: SGHVS and FNYEAQ. V dropped 2 bases and J dropped 5 bases, with 12 bases sitting between them. This CDR3 has 14 residues. Here the CDR3 DNA reads TGTGCCAGCAGCTTAAAACAGGGTGGCGAGACCCAGTACTTC. Protein sequence: CASSLKQGGETQYF. The full variable domain, its missing parts supplied by reference TRBV7-6 and TRBJ2-5, is GAGVSQSPRYKVTKRGQDVALRCDPISGHVSLYWYRQALGQGPEFLTYFNYEAQQDKSGLPNDRFSAERPEGSISTLTIQRTEQRDSAMYRCASSLKQGGETQYFGPGTRLLVL.

The rearrangement joins TRBV7-2 to TRBJ2-5, with D uncertain. Trimming took off 3 bases at V and 3 bases at J, with 17 bases between the two ends. CDR3 length: 16 amino acids. The germline CDR1 and CDR2 sequences are SGHTA and FQGNSA. The DNA of the CDR3 is TGTGCCAGCAGCTTTTTCCTCCTCCGTAAAGAAGAGACCCAGTACTTC. Amino acids: CASSFFLLRKEETQYF.

The chain combines TRBV10-3 with TRBJ2-7; D not resolved. In germline, CDR1 is ENHRY, CDR2 SYGVKD. Trimming took off 3 bases at V and 4 bases at J, with 19 bases between the two ends. This CDR3 spans 16 amino acids. The CDR3 region has the DNA TGTGCCATCAGTGATGGAAGCCTGGCGGAGAATTACGAGCAGTACTTC. This codes for CAISDGSLAENYEQYF.

The rearrangement joins TRBV7-9 to TRBJ2-2; D perhaps matches TRBD2 (6 bases). The CDR3 runs to 15 residues. The V and J ends lost 4 bases and 0 bases respectively, with 9 bases between them. Germline V gene sequence: CDR1 SEHNR, CDR2 FQNEAQ (reference sequence). The CDR3 protein is CASSWVAANTGELFF. The CDR3, as DNA: TGTGCCAGCAGCTGGGTAGCGGCGAACACCGGGGAGCTGTTTTTT.

This clone occurred a few times. The chain carries TRBV4-2 and TRBJ2-7; unclear D gene. The germline V and J ends were trimmed by 1 base and 1 base, with 11 bases remaining between them. Germline V gene sequence: CDR1 LGHNA, CDR2 YNFKEQ. The CDR3 runs 15 residues. The CDR3 DNA is TGTGCCAGCAGCCAAGTCCAGATGTCTTCCTACGAGCAGTACTTC. Translation: CASSQVQMSSYEQYF.

The rearrangement joins TRBV4-2 to TRBJ2-3; 9 positions match TRBD2. Germline CDR1 and CDR2: LGHNA and YNFKEQ. The CDR3 covers 16 residues. The V and J ends lost 4 bases and 2 bases, in that order; junction bases with no gene match: 7. This chain's CDR3 is CASSPFLAGDTDTQYF. The CDR3 bases are TGTGCCAGCAGCCCATTCTTAGCGGGAGACACAGATACGCAGTATTTT.

The chain joins TRBV7-9 to TRBJ2-3, with D perhaps matching TRBD2 (5 bases). This CDR3 comprises 13 residues. Between the trimmed V and J ends, which lost 1 base and 6 bases, there was a span of 8 bases. The V gene's germline CDR1 is SEHNR and CDR2 FQNEAQ (reference sequence). The CDR3 region has the DNA TGTGCCAGCAGCTTAGAGTGGGAGGATACGCAGTATTTT. Encoded protein: CASSLEWEDTQYF.

This clone was seen a handful of times. Other DNA sequences within the sample encode an identical CDR3. The chain uses TRBV29-1 and TRBJ2-3; perhaps D is TRBD1 or TRBD2 (5 bases each). The ends were cut back, 4 bases at V and 0 bases at J, with 8 bases in the middle. The germline CDR1 and CDR2 sequences are SQVTM and ANQGSEA. This CDR3 is 13 amino acids long. CDR3 in DNA: TGCAGCGTTGTCAGGGACAGCACAGATACGCAGTATTTT. Its translation: CSVVRDSTDTQYF.

The chain couples TRBV4-1 to TRBJ2-1, with 14 bases that match TRBD2. The germline gives CDR1 MGHRA, CDR2 YSYEKL. J lost 9 bases, V lost 4 bases, and 11 bases had no gene match. The CDR3 consists of 17 residues. CDR3 nucleotides: TGCGCCAGCAGCCCGGGACTAGCGGGAGTGTTAAAGGGTGAGCAGTTCTTC. It yields the protein CASSPGLAGVLKGEQFF.

There are a few counts of this clone. The chain joins TRBV7-9 to TRBJ2-1, with 13 bases identical to TRBD2. The ends lost 5 bases at V and 0 bases at J; junction bases unmatched: 10. CDR1 and CDR2 from the germline V gene are SEHNR and FQNEAQ (reference sequence). The CDR3 loop spans 19 amino acids. The CDR3 loop is CASSRTGTSGTSSYNEQFF. For the CDR3, the DNA is TGTGCCAGCAGCCGTACCGGGACTAGCGGGACTAGCTCCTACAATGAGCAGTTCTTC.

CDR3 nucleotide sequence: TGTGCCAGCAGTGAATTTTGGAGGGACAGGGGGCCCTATGGCTACACCTTC. This codes for CASSEFWRDRGPYGYTF. The gene calls are TRBV25-1 and TRBJ1-2; TRBD1 agrees at 12 bases. This CDR3 is 17 amino acids long. Germline values: CDR1 MGHDK, CDR2 SYGVNS. J gave up 4 bases and V 1 base, and 7 bases lay outside the gene matches.

The rearrangement uses TRBV30 and TRBJ2-1; D gene unclear. The CDR3 has 14 amino acids. In germline, CDR1 is GTSNPN, CDR2 SVGIG (reference sequence). The V and J ends lost 0 bases and 4 bases respectively, with 10 bases between them. CDR3 DNA sequence: TGTGCCTGGAGTGTAGATACGTTATACAATGAGCAGTTCTTC. This translates into CAWSVDTLYNEQFF.

This clone was seen a handful of times. The gene calls are TRBV30 and TRBJ1-2, with D unresolved. V was shortened by 1 base and J by 7 bases, with 10 bases between the two germline ends. This CDR3 spans 12 amino acids. CDR1 GTSNPN and CDR2 SVGIG come from the germline V gene (reference sequence). The CDR3 region has the DNA TGTGCCTGGAGTGCATTAGGAGGTGGCTACACCTTC. It is translated as CAWSALGGGYTF.

The chain recombines TRBV18 with TRBJ2-1, with D hard to call. The V and J ends lost 3 bases and 5 bases respectively, with 11 bases between them. The CDR3 loop spans 14 amino acids. From germline, CDR1 is KGHSH and CDR2 LQKENI. The CDR3 nucleotides are TGTGCCAGCTCACCCGGCGGATTGAACAATGAGCAGTTCTTC. As protein: CASSPGGLNNEQFF. The whole variable domain, remainder taken from reference TRBV18 and TRBJ2-1, is NAGVMQNPRHLVRRRGQEARLRCSPMKGHSHVYWYRQLPEEGLKFMVYLQKENIIDESGMPKERFSAEFPKEGPSILRIQQVVRGDSAAYFCASSPGGLNNEQFFGPGTRLTVL.

The chain recombines TRBV11-1 with TRBJ2-5; 9 bases are a match to TRBD1. The trim removed 4 bases at V and 3 bases at J, leaving 6 bases unmatched. Germline CDR1 is SGHAT and CDR2 is FQDESV (reference sequence). The CDR3 totals 15 residues. CDR3: CASSSHRDREETQYF. CDR3 sequence (DNA): TGTGCCAGCAGCTCCCACCGGGACAGGGAAGAGACCCAGTACTTC.

V gene TRBV30 combines with J gene TRBJ2-4, with TRBD1 identical over 7 bases. V shed 5 bases and J 8 bases; nucleotides not matched to a gene: 6. There are 12 residues in the CDR3. Germline V CDR1 and CDR2: GTSNPN, SVGIG (reference sequence). CDR3 amino acids: CAWVVDRDIQYF. CDR3 nucleotides: TGTGCCTGGGTTGTAGACAGGGACATTCAGTACTTC.

The chain recombines TRBV10-3 with TRBJ2-1, with 13 bases lining up with TRBD2. Germline V gene sequence: CDR1 ENHRY, CDR2 SYGVKD. The CDR3 contains 16 residues. V lost 7 bases and J lost 1; bases outside the gene matches: 4. The CDR3 bases are TGTGCCATCATGGGGACTAGCGGGATGTCCTACAATGAGCAGTTCTTC. Its translation: CAIMGTSGMSYNEQFF.

V and J are TRBV28 and TRBJ1-2; D gene ambiguous. The CDR3 extends over 13 amino acids. The germline V and J ends were trimmed by 10 bases and 7 bases, with 19 bases remaining between them. The germline V gene has CDR1 MDHEN and CDR2 SYDVKM. CDR3 sequence reads: CATRTWIFGGYTF. DNA of the CDR3: TGTGCCACCCGAACCTGGATTTTTGGTGGCTACACCTTC.

This chain connects TRBV11-1 to TRBJ2-7; D gene uncertain. Germline V gives CDR1 SGHAT, CDR2 FQDESV (reference sequence). This CDR3 is 15 amino acids long. V was clipped by 1 base and J by 0 bases, with 10 bases between them. The CDR3 reads CASSLGLVRSYEQYF. The DNA of the CDR3 is TGTGCCAGCAGCTTAGGATTGGTACGCTCCTACGAGCAGTACTTC.

The rearrangement joins TRBV29-1 to TRBJ2-3; tentative D call: TRBD1 (5 bases). Germline loops: CDR1 SQVTM, CDR2 ANQGSEA. CDR3 length: 13 residues. The V end lost 2 bases, the J end lost 5 bases, and 11 bases lay between the germline ends. The CDR3 DNA reads as TGCAGCGTTGAACAGGGAAAAAGAGATACGCAGTATTTT. Protein sequence: CSVEQGKRDTQYF.

This chain connects TRBV2 to TRBJ1-1, with a possible D match to TRBD1 (5 bases). Germline-derived CDR1 and CDR2 are SNHLY and FYNNEI. V was cut by 9 bases and J by 0 bases, with 14 bases left in between. The CDR3 contains 14 residues. CDR3 region: CARGQTFMNTEAFF. As DNA, the CDR3 is TGTGCCAGGGGGCAGACCTTCATGAACACTGAAGCTTTCTTT.

The table lists this clone with a few counts. This chain connects TRBV7-2 to TRBJ2-5; D gene unclear. Germline lookup yields CDR1 SGHTA and CDR2 FQGNSA. The CDR3 covers 11 residues. V lost 4 bases and J lost 6, with 6 bases in between. CDR3 DNA: TGTGCCAGCAGCTCCGCGAAGACCCAGTACTTC. It translates to CASSSAKTQYF.

This clone was observed a handful of times. The genes are TRBV2 and TRBJ1-2, with D hard to call. V shed 5 bases and J shed 4 bases, with 11 bases lying between them. Per germline, CDR1 SNHLY and CDR2 FYNNEI. CDR3 length equals 13 residues. The CDR3 protein is CASSYRTLYGYTF. The CDR3 nucleotides read TGTGCCAGCAGTTACCGGACCCTCTATGGCTACACCTTC.